This T cell receptor (beta chain) emerged from a study of neoadjuvant anti-PD-1 for oral cavity cancer. About the study: Nivolumab at 3 mg/kg was mostly given biweekly, three to four doses, pre-surgery.

Trimming left V 7 bases short and J 7 bases short, with 21 bases between. CDR1 SGHRS and CDR2 YFSETQ come from the germline V gene. This CDR3 comprises 14 residues. Produced via immunoSEQ multiplex PCR; TCRdb's table is partial and in-frame only. The sample has about 68,000 clones; 80% to 90% are singletons. As for time point: after neoadjuvant nivolumab, at surgical resection. The rearrangement links TRBV5-1 to TRBJ2-7, with D tentatively TRBD2 (6 bases). This receptor was obtained from a person aged 40 to 85 with oral cavity squamous cell carcinoma. The specimen was PBMCs, collected after nivolumab (anti-PD-1) treatment. CDR3 in DNA: TGCGCCAGCTCCCCCGGGACTGTCTATAGGGAGCAGTACTTC. Its translation is CASSPGTVYREQYF.